This TCR beta chain was profiled in a study of siplizumab effects on memory and regulatory T cells. The CDR3 runs to 14 residues. Looked up from germline, CDR1 is SGHTA and CDR2 is FQGNSA. The J segment lost 3 bases and the V segment lost 10 bases, leaving 9 bases of the junction unmatched. Measured with immunoSEQ multiplex PCR; TCRdb has only the in-frame clones, and not every one. The sample has approximately 100,000 clones, over 90% seen once; the top ten hold about 1.4%. The chain employs TRBV7-2 and TRBJ1-3; 7 positions match TRBD1. The receptor comes from a human donor in good health. Sequences were obtained from non-Treg CD4+ T cells sorted from blood. DNA of the CDR3: TGTGCCACTAACAAGGGGGCGGGTGGAAACACCATATATTTT. Amino acid sequence: CATNKGAGGNTIYF.